The present T cell receptor (beta chain) was sequenced within a study of blood T cell repertoires in COVID-19. V dropped 0 bases and J dropped 6 bases, with 15 bases sitting between them. The CDR3 has 16 amino acids. Per germline, CDR1 LGHNA and CDR2 YSLEER. Produced via immunoSEQ multiplex PCR; TCRdb's table is partial and in-frame only. The data show around 240,000 clones, around 83% seen once. Material: peripheral blood. The TCR was taken from a woman between 45 and 60 years old with acute or convalescent COVID-19. The rearrangement links TRBV4-3 to TRBJ1-5, with D perhaps matching TRBD1 (5 bases). The CDR3 loop is CASSQESGRGSQPQHF. The CDR3 DNA reads as TGCGCCAGCAGCCAAGAGTCGGGGAGGGGAAGTCAGCCCCAGCATTTT.